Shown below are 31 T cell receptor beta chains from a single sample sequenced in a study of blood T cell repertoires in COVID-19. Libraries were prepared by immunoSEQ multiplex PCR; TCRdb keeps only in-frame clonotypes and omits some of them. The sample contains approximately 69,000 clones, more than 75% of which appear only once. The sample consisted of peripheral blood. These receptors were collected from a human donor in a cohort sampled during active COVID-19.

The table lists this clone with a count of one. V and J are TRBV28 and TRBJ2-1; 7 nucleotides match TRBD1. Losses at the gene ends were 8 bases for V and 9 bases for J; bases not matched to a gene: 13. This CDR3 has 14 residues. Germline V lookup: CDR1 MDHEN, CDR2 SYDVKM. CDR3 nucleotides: TGTGCCAGCTACAGACAGGGCGGGTTTGGTGAGCAGTTCTTC. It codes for CASYRQGGFGEQFF. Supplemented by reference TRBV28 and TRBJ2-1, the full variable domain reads DVKVTQSSRYLVKRTGEKVFLECVQDMDHENMFWYRQDPGLGLRLIYFSYDVKMKEKGDIPEGYSVSREKKERFSLILESASTNQTSMYLCASYRQGGFGEQFFGPGTRLTVL.

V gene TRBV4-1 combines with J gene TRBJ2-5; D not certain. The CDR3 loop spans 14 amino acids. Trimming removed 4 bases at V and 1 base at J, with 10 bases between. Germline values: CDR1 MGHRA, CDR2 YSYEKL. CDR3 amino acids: CASSPGVAQETQYF. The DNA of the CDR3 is TGCGCCAGCAGCCCAGGCGTGGCCCAAGAGACCCAGTACTTC.

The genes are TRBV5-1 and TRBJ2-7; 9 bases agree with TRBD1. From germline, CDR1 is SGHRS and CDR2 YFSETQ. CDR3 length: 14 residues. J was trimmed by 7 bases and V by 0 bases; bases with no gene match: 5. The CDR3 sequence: CASSLGGTGREQYF. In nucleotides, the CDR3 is TGCGCCAGCAGCTTGGGAGGGACAGGGCGGGAGCAGTACTTC.

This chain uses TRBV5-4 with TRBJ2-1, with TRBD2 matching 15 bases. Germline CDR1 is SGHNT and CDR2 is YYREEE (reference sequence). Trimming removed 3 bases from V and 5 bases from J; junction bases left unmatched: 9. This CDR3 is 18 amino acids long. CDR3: CASSYGTSGRRPHNEQFF. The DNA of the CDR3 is TGTGCCAGCAGCTACGGGACTAGCGGGAGGAGGCCCCACAATGAGCAGTTCTTC.

The CDR3 DNA follows: TGTGCCATCAGTGAGTTACTGTCCTCCTACGAGCAGTACTTC. Protein product: CAISELLSSYEQYF. V gene TRBV10-3 combines with J gene TRBJ2-7, with D hard to call. The CDR3 totals 14 residues. Germline V CDR1 and CDR2: ENHRY, SYGVKD. Trimming removed 1 base from V and 0 bases from J, with 7 bases in between.

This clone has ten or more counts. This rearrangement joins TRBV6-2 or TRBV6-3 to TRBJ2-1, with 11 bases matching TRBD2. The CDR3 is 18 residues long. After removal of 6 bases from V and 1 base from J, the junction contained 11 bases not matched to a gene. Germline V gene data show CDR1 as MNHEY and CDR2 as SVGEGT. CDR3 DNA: TGTGCCAGCAGCCCAACCCCTAGCGGGAGGATTTCCTACAATGAGCAGTTCTTC. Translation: CASSPTPSGRISYNEQFF.

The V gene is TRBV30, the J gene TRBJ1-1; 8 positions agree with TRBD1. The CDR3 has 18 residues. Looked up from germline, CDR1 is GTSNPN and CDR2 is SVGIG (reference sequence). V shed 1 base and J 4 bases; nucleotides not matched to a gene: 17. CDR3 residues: CAWSGGGQGARLGTEAFF. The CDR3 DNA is TGTGCCTGGAGTGGAGGGGGTCAGGGGGCGCGGTTGGGCACTGAAGCTTTCTTT.

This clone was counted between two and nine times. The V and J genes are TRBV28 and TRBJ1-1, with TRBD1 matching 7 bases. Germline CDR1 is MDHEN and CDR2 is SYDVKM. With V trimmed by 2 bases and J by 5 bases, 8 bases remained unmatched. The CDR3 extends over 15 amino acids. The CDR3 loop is CASSLDPTQGTEAFF. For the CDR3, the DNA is TGTGCCAGCAGTTTAGACCCGACACAGGGGACTGAAGCTTTCTTT.

CDR3 sequence (DNA): TGTGCCAGCGGCAGACAGGACGATCAGCCCCAGCATTTT. This codes for CASGRQDDQPQHF. The V gene is TRBV5-5, the J gene TRBJ1-5; tentatively, D is TRBD1 (6 bases). Germline lookup yields CDR1 SGHKS and CDR2 YYEKEE (reference sequence). Trimming left V 7 bases short and J 5 bases short, with 13 bases between. CDR3 length: 13 amino acids.

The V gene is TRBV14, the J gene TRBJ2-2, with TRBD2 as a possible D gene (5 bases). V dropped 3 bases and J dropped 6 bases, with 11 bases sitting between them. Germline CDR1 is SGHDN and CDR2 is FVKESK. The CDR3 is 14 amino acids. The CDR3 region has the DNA TGTGCCAGCAGCCACGGACTTAATGCCGGGGAGCTGTTTTTT. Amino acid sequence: CASSHGLNAGELFF.

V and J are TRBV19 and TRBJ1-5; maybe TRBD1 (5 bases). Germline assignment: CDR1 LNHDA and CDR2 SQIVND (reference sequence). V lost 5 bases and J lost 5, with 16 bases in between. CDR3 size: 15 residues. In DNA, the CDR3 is TGTGCCAGTAGTTCCACCTGGGGGGGGGATCAGCCCCAGCATTTT. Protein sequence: CASSSTWGGDQPQHF.

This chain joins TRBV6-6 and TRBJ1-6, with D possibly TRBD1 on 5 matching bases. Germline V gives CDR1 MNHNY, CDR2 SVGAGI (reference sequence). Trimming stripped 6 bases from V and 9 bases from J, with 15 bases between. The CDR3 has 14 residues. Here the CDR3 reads CASRPRASSSPLHF. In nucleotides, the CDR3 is TGTGCCAGCAGGCCCAGGGCCAGTAGTTCACCCCTCCACTTT.

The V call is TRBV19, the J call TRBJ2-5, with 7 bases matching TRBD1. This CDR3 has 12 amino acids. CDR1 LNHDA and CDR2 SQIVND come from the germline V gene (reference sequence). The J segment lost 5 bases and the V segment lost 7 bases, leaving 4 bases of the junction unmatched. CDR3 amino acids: CASKEGGETQYF. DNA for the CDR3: TGTGCCAGTAAGGAAGGGGGCGAGACCCAGTACTTC.

The CDR3 bases are TGTGCCATCCTCGGCAGGGGGGCCTACAATGAGCAGTTCTTC. Its protein is CAILGRGAYNEQFF. The V and J genes are TRBV28 and TRBJ2-1; tentative D call: TRBD1 (7 bases). This CDR3 contains 14 residues. Germline assignment: CDR1 MDHEN and CDR2 SYDVKM. Trimming shortened V by 10 bases and J by 2 bases, and 15 bases separated the two germline ends.

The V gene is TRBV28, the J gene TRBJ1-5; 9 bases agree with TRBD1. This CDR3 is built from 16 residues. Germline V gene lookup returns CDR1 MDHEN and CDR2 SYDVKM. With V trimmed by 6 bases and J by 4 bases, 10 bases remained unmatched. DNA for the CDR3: TGTGCCAGCAGACGCTCCGGGACAGGGTTAAATCAGCCCCAGCATTTT. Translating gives CASRRSGTGLNQPQHF.

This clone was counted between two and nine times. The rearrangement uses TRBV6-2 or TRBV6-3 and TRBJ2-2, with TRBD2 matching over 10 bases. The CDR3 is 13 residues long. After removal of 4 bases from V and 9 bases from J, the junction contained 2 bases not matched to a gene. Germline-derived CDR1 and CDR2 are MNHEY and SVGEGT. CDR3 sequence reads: CASSLAGGWELFF. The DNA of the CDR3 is TGTGCCAGCAGTTTAGCGGGAGGCTGGGAGCTGTTTTTT.

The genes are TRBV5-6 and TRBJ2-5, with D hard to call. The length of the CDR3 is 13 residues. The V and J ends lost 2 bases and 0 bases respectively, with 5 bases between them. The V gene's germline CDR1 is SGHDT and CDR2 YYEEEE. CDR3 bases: TGTGCCAGCAGCTTCCCTAACCAAGAGACCCAGTACTTC. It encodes CASSFPNQETQYF.

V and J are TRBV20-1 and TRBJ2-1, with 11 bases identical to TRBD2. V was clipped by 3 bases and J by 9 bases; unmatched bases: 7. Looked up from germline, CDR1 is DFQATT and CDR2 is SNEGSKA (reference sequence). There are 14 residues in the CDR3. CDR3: CSASLGLAGLEQFF. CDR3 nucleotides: TGCAGTGCTAGTCTCGGACTAGCGGGCCTTGAGCAGTTCTTC.

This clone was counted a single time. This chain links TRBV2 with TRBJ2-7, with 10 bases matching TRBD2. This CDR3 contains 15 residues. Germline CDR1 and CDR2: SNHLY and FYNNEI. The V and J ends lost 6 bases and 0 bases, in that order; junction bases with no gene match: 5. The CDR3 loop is CASRGLADLSYEQYF. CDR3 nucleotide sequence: TGTGCCAGCAGAGGACTAGCGGACCTCTCCTACGAGCAGTACTTC.

CDR3 sequence (DNA): TGTGCCAGCAGTCTCCCCAGGGGCACAGATACGCAGTATTTT. As protein: CASSLPRGTDTQYF. This sequence joins TRBV28 and TRBJ2-3; the D gene is possibly TRBD1 (5 bases). Trimming took 5 bases from V and 1 from J, leaving 10 bases between them. The CDR3 contains 14 residues. Germline-derived CDR1 and CDR2 are MDHEN and SYDVKM.

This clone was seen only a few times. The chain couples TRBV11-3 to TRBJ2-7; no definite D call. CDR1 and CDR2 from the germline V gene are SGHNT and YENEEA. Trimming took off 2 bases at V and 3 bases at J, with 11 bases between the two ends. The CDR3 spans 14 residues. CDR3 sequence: CASSLTSGSYEQYF. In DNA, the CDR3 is TGTGCCAGCAGCTTAACTTCAGGAAGCTACGAGCAGTACTTC.

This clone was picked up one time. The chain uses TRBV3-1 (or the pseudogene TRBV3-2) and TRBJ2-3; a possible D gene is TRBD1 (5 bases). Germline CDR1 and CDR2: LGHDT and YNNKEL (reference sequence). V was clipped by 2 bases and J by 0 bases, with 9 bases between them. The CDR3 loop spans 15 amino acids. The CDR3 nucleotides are TGTGCCAGCAGCCAATGGGGCTCCAGCACAGATACGCAGTATTTT. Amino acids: CASSQWGSSTDTQYF.

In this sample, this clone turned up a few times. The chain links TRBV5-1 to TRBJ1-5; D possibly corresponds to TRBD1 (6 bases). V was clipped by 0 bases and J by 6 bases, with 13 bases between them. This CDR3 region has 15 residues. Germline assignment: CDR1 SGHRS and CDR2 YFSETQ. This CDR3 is CASSLVGGAGQPQHF. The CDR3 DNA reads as TGCGCCAGCAGCTTGGTTGGGGGGGCAGGTCAGCCCCAGCATTTT.

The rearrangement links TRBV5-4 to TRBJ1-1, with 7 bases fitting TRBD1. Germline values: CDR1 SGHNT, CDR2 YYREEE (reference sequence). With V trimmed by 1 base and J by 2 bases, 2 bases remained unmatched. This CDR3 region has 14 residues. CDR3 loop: CASSLYRGNTEAFF. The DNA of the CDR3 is TGTGCCAGCAGCTTGTACAGGGGAAACACTGAAGCTTTCTTT. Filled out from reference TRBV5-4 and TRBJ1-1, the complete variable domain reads ETGVTQSPTHLIKTRGQQVTLRCSSQSGHNTVSWYQQALGQGPQFIFQYYREEENGRGNFPPRFSGLQFPNYSSELNVNALELDDSALYLCASSLYRGNTEAFFGQGTRLTVV.

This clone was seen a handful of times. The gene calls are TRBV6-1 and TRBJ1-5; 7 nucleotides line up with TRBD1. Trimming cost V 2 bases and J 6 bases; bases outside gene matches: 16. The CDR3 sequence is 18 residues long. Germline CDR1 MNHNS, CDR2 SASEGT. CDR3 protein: CASSELGGGSGGRQPQHF. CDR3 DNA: TGTGCCAGCAGTGAACTTGGAGGAGGGTCAGGGGGGCGTCAGCCCCAGCATTTT.

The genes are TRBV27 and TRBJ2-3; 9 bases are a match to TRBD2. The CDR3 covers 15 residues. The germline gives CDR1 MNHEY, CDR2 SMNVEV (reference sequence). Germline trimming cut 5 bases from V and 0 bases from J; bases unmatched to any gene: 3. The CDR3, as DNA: TGTGCCAGCAGTCGACTAGCGGAAAGCACAGATACGCAGTATTTT. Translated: CASSRLAESTDTQYF.

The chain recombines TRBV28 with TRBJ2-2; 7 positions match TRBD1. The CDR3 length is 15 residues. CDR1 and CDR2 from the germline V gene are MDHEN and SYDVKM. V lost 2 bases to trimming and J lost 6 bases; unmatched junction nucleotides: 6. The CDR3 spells CASSLVQGIPGELFF. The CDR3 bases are TGTGCCAGCAGTTTAGTACAGGGGATTCCCGGGGAGCTGTTTTTT.

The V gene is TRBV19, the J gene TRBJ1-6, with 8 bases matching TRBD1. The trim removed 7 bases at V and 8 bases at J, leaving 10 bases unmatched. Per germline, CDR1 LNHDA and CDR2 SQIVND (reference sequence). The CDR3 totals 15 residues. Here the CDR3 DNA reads TGTGCCAGTATTTCCGGGACAGGATTAGATTCACCCCTCCACTTT. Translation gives CASISGTGLDSPLHF.

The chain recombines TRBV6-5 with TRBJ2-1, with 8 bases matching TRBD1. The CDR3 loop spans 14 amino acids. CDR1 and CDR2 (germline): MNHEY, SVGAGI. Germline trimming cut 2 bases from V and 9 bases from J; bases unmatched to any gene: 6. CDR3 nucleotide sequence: TGTGCCAGCAGTTACCGATATGACAGGGGTGAGCAGTTCTTC. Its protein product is CASSYRYDRGEQFF.

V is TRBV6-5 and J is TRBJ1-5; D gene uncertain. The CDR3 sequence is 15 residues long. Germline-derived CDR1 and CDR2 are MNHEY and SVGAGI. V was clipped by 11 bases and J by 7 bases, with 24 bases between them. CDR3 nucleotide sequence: TGTGCCTCTACCCCGGGGAGGGCGTTCGAGCAGCCCCAGCATTTT. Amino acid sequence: CASTPGRAFEQPQHF.

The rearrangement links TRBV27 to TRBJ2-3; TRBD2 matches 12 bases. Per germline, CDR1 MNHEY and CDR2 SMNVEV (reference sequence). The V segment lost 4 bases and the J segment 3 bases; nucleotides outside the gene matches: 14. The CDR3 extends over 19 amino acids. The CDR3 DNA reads TGTGCCAGCAGTTCTCCCCGTGGACTAGCGGGGCGCGTAACAGATACGCAGTATTTT. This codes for CASSSPRGLAGRVTDTQYF.